This T cell receptor beta chain was identified in a study of OX40 agonist ivuxolimab in advanced cancers. Study background: Antecedent anti-PD-1, anti-PD-L1 or anti-CTLA-4 therapy was permissible, with about 40% having received some.

Data came from immunoSEQ multiplex PCR; TCRdb stores just in-frame clones and leaves some out. The sample lists approximately 63,000 clones, about nine tenths occurring once. Germline V CDR1 and CDR2: SGHKS, YYEKEE (reference sequence). The CDR3 length is 14 residues. V gave up 1 base and J gave up 4 bases, with 12 bases separating them. Sample: CD4+ or CD8+ T cells sorted from blood, taken in a trial of the OX40 agonist ivuxolimab. The receptor was isolated from an adult with an advanced solid tumor such as melanoma, head and neck, liver or kidney cancer. The chain combines TRBV5-5 with TRBJ2-7; weak D call: TRBD2 (5 bases). CDR3 amino acids: CASSLFGGRYEQYF. The DNA for the CDR3 is TGTGCCAGCAGCTTGTTTGGAGGACGTTACGAGCAGTACTTC.